This TCR beta chain was recorded in a study of T-cell reconstitution after alpha-beta-depleted transplantation in children. This clonotype was counted between two and nine times. During its preparation, the TCRbeta library received unique molecular identifiers. TCRdb itself ran the PCR reads through MiXCR, one entry per CDR3 protein. This table has about 610,000 distinct CDR3 sequences, about 11% appearing once. V shed 6 bases, J shed 0 bases, and the junction held 15 bases outside the gene matches. CDR1 is SGHAT, CDR2 FQNNGV, per germline. This CDR3 is built from 19 residues. The sequence was obtained from a human donor who donated a stem cell graft to a child with acute myeloid leukemia. Here the sequenced sample was PBMCs from the stem cell graft donor, taken from the stem cell graft. This sequence joins TRBV11-2 and TRBJ2-1, with 9 bases that match TRBD2. CDR3 amino acids: CASRGGRMREGSSYNEQFF. CDR3 coding DNA: TGTGCCAGCAGGGGGGGAAGGATGCGGGAGGGGAGCTCCTACAATGAGCAGTTCTTC.